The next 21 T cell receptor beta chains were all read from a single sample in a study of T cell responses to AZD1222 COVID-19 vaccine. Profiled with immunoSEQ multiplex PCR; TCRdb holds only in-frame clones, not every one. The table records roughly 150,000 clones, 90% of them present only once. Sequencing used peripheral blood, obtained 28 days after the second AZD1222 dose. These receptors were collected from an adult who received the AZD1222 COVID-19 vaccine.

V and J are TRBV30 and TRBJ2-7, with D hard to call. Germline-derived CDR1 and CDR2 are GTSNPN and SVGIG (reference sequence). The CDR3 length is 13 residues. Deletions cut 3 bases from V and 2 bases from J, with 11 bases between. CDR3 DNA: TGTGCCTGGAGCTCCGTAAGCCCCTACGAGCAGTACTTC. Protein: CAWSSVSPYEQYF.

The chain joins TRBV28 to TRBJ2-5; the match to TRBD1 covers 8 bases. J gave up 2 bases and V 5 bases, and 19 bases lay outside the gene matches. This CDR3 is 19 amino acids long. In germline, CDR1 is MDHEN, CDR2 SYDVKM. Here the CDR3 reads CASSPLAGQGRAVQETQYF. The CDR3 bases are TGTGCCAGCAGTCCATTGGCCGGACAGGGCCGCGCAGTACAAGAGACCCAGTACTTC.

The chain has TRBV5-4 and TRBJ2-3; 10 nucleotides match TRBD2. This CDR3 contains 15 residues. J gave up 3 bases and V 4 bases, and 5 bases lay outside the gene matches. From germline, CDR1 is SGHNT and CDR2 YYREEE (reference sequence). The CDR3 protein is CASSPLAGATDTQYF. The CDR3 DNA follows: TGTGCCAGCAGCCCCCTAGCGGGAGCGACAGATACGCAGTATTTT.

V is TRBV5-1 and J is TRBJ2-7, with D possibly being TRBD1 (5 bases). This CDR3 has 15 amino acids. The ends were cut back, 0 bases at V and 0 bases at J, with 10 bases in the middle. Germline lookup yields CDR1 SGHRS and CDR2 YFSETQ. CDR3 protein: CASSLAQGSSYEQYF. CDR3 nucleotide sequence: TGCGCCAGCAGCTTGGCCCAGGGAAGCTCCTACGAGCAGTACTTC.

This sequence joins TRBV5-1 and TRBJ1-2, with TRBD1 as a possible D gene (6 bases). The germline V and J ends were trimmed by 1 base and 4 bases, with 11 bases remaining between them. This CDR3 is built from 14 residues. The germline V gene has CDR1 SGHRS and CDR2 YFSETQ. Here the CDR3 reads CASSLMRGAYGYTF. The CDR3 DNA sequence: TGCGCCAGCAGCTTGATGCGGGGGGCCTATGGCTACACCTTC.

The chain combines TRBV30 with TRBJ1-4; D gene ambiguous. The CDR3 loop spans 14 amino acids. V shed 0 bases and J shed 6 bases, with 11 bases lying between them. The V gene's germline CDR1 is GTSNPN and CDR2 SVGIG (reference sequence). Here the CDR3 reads CAWSVTPSHEKLFF. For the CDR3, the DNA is TGTGCCTGGAGTGTCACACCTTCCCATGAAAAACTGTTTTTT.

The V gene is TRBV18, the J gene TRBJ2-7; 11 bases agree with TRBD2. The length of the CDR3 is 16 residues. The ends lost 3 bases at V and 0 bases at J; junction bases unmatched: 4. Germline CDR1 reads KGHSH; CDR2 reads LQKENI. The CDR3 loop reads CASSPTSGGHSYEQYF. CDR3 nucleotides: TGTGCCAGCTCACCCACTAGCGGGGGCCACTCCTACGAGCAGTACTTC. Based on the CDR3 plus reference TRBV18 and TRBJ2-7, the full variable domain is NAGVMQNPRHLVRRRGQEARLRCSPMKGHSHVYWYRQLPEEGLKFMVYLQKENIIDESGMPKERFSAEFPKEGPSILRIQQVVRGDSAAYFCASSPTSGGHSYEQYFGPGTRLTVT.

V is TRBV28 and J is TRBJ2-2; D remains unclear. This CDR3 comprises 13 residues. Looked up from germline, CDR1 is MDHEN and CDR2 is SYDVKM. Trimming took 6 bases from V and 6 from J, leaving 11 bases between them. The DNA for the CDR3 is TGTGCCAGCAGCCCTCGGGCAGCCGGGGAGCTGTTTTTT. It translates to CASSPRAAGELFF. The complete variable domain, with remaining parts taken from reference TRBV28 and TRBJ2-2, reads DVKVTQSSRYLVKRTGEKVFLECVQDMDHENMFWYRQDPGLGLRLIYFSYDVKMKEKGDIPEGYSVSREKKERFSLILESASTNQTSMYLCASSPRAAGELFFGEGSRLTVL.

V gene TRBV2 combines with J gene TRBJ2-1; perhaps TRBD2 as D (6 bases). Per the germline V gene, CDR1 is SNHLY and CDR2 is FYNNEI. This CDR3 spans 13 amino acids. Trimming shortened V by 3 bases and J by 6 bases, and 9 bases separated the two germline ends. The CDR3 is CASSDLGGNEQFF. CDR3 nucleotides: TGTGCCAGCAGTGACTTGGGGGGCAATGAGCAGTTCTTC.

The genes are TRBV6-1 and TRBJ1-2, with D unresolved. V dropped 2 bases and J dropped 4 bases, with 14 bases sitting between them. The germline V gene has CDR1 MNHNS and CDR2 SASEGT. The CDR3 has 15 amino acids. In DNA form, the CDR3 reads TGTGCCAGCAGTGAAATGCGGCAGCGCAGCTATGGCTACACCTTC. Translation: CASSEMRQRSYGYTF.

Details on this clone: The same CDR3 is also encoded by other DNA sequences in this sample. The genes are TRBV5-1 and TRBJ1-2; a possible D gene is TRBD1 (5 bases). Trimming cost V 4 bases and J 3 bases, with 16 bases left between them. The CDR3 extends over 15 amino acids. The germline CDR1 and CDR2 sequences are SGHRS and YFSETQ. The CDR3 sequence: CASSPGGVSDYGYTF. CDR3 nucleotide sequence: TGCGCCAGCAGCCCGGGAGGGGTATCGGACTATGGCTACACCTTC.

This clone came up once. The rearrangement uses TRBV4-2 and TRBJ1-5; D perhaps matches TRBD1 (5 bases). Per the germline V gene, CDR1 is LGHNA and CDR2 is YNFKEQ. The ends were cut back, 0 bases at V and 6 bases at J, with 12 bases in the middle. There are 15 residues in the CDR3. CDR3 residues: CASSQDLGDSQPQHF. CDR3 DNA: TGTGCCAGCAGCCAAGATTTAGGGGATAGTCAGCCCCAGCATTTT.

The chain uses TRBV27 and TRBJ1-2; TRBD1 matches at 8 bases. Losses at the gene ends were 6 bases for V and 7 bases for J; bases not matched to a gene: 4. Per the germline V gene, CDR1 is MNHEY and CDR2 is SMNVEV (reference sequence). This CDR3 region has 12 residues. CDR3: CASSRTGSGYTF. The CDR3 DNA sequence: TGTGCCAGCAGCAGGACAGGGTCTGGCTACACCTTC.

Here the CDR3 reads CASSPEVTSGGGYTF. The CDR3 nucleotides are TGTGCCAGCTCCCCAGAGGTGACGTCTGGAGGGGGCTACACCTTC. The chain combines TRBV6-4 with TRBJ1-2; no clear D. CDR1 is MRHNA and CDR2 is SNTAGT in the germline V gene. The CDR3 length is 15 residues. The V end lost 8 bases, the J end lost 8 bases, and 24 bases lay between the germline ends.

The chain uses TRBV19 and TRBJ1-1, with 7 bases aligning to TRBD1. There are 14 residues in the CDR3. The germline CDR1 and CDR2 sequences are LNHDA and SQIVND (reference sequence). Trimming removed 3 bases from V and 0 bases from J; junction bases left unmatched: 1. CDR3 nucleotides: TGTGCCAGTAGTATGACAGGGATGAACACTGAAGCTTTCTTT. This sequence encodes CASSMTGMNTEAFF.

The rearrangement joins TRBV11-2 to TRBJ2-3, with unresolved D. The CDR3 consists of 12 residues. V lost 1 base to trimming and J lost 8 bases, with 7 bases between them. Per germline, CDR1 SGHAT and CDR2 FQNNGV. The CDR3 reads CASSLVSATQYF. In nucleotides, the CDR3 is TGTGCCAGCAGCTTAGTATCGGCTACGCAGTATTTT.

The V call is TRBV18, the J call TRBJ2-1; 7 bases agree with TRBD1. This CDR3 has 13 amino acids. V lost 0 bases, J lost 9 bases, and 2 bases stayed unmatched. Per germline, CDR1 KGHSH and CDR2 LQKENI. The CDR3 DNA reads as TGTGCCAGCTCACCACCGCGACAGGGTGAGCAGTTCTTC. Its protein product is CASSPPRQGEQFF.

CDR3 nucleotides: TGCGCCAGCAGCCAAGATTTCACCGCAGACGGGGATCAGCCCCAGCATTTT. Translating gives CASSQDFTADGDQPQHF. The chain combines TRBV4-1 with TRBJ1-5; no definite D call. Trimming took 0 bases from V and 5 from J, leaving 17 bases between them. The germline CDR1 and CDR2 sequences are MGHRA and YSYEKL. The CDR3 sequence is 17 residues long.

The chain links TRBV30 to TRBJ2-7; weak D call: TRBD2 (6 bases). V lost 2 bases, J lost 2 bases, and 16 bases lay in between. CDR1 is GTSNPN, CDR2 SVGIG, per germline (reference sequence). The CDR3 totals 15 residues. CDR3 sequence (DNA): TGTGCCTGGAGTCATTGGACTACACGAGCCTACGAGCAGTACTTC. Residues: CAWSHWTTRAYEQYF.

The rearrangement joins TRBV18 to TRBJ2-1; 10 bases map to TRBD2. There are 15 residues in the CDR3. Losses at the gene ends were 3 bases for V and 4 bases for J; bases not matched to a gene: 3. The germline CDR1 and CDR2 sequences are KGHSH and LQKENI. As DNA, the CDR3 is TGTGCCAGCTCACCGGGACTAGCGACTTACAATGAGCAGTTCTTC. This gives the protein CASSPGLATYNEQFF. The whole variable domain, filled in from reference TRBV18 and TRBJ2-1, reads NAGVMQNPRHLVRRRGQEARLRCSPMKGHSHVYWYRQLPEEGLKFMVYLQKENIIDESGMPKERFSAEFPKEGPSILRIQQVVRGDSAAYFCASSPGLATYNEQFFGPGTRLTVL.

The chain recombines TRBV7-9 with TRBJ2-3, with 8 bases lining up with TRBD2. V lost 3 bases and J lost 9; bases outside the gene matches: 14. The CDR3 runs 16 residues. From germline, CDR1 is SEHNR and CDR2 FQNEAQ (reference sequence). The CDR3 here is CASSFRLGLAGSTQYF. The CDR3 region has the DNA TGTGCCAGCAGCTTTCGGTTGGGGCTAGCGGGCTCGACGCAGTATTTT.